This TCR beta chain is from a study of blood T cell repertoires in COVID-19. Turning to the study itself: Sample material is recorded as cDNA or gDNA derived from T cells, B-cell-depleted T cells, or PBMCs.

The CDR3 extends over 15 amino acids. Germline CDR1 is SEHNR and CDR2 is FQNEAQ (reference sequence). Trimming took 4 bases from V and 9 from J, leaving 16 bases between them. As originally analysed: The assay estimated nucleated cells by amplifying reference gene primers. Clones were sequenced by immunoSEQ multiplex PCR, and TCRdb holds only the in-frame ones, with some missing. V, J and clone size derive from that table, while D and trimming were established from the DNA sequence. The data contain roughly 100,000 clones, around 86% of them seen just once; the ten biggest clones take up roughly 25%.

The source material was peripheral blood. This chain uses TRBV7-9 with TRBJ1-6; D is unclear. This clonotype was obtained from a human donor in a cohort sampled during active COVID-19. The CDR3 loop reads CASSSQAGNTSPLHF. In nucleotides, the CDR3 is TGTGCCAGCAGCTCCCAGGCGGGAAATACTTCACCCCTCCACTTT.